This T cell receptor beta chain was recorded in a study of T cell responses to AZD1222 COVID-19 vaccine. Study-level findings and limits: Among AZD1222 vaccinees, only six or seven were seropositive at baseline.

As regards this clone: Its antigen is not identified.

The method was immunoSEQ multiplex PCR; TCRdb's version includes in-frame clones alone and lacks a portion of them. Here the sample spans about 85,000 clones, 85% to 90% being singletons. The CDR3 contains 14 residues. Germline loops: CDR1 ENHRY, CDR2 SYGVKD. V lost 0 bases to trimming and J lost 2 bases, with 7 bases between them. This sequence joins TRBV10-3 and TRBJ1-2, with D unclear. The material was peripheral blood, obtained on day 0 of AZD1222 vaccination. This receptor was taken from an adult in good health. CDR3 sequence reads: CAISESGPNYGYTF. The CDR3 DNA reads as TGTGCCATCAGTGAGTCCGGGCCGAACTATGGCTACACCTTC.